This T cell receptor beta chain was observed in a study of cytomegalovirus exposure and HLA in healthy donors. Study context: As released early, the data held some 85 million unique TCRs from HLA-typed donors. Broader study findings: Cytomegalovirus association was assigned to about 150 TCR beta chains. A later examination showed that TCR association rates differed by HLA locus, with DRB1 most and HLA-C fewest. Among the sequence variants, a highly shared cluster was likely an artifact of sequencing.

CDR1 and CDR2 from the germline V gene are MNHNS and SASEGT. The V and J ends lost 5 bases and 5 bases, in that order; junction bases with no gene match: 3. The CDR3 is made up of 14 amino acids. A word on this clone: The antigen remains undetermined.

The PCR made use of 60 Vbeta and 13 Jbeta primers. Profiled with immunoSEQ multiplex PCR; TCRdb holds only in-frame clones, not every one. The sample holds 200,000 or so clones, around 73% seen once. This clonotype originated in a woman in her 30s in good health and CMV-seropositive. The gene calls are TRBV6-1 and TRBJ2-2, with 9 positions matching TRBD1. The specimen sequenced was PBMCs. The CDR3 region is CASSRTGETGELFF. CDR3 DNA: TGTGCCAGCAGTCGGACAGGGGAGACCGGGGAGCTGTTTTTT.